These T cell receptor beta chains were read from a single sample in a study of regulatory T cells in long-lasting Graves disease. TCRdb called the multiplex PCR reads again in MiXCR, with one record for every CDR3 protein. Among hundreds of thousands of distinct CDR3 sequences listed, around 17% were seen once. Separately, the same data were catalogued under a study of T cells in Graves' hyperthyroidism and ophthalmopathy.

The material sequenced was peripheral blood mononuclear cells (PBMCs), taken at new diagnosis, from a patient treated with antithyroid drugs. The receptor set was obtained from a man in his forties with Graves disease. Each CDR3 is given with its conserved first and last residue. The D gene is left open where the match is weak. Some rows have no size entry. The others give once, few or many, or a class for an expanded clone.

V gene	D gene	J gene	clone size	CDR3 protein	CDR3 DNA
TRBV7-9	TRBD1	TRBJ1-2	many	CASSSPDRRFNYGYTF	TGTGCCAGCAGCTCGCCGGACAGGCGATTTAACTATGGCTACACCTTC
TRBV4-1	TRBD2	TRBJ2-4	few	CASSQDWSSGGIAKNIQYF	TGCGCCAGCAGCCAAGATTGGTCTAGCGGGGGGATAGCCAAAAACATTCAGTACTTC
TRBV29-1	-	TRBJ1-2	few	CSVAGQRNYGYTF	TGCAGCGTTGCCGGACAGCGGAACTATGGCTACACCTTC
TRBV20-1	-	TRBJ2-3	few	CSAQLGPEHTQYF	TGCAGTGCCCAGCTCGGGCCCGAACATACGCAGTATTTT
TRBV5-1	-	TRBJ1-1	many	CASSFAMNTEAFF	TGCGCCAGCAGTTTCGCTATGAACACTGAAGCTTTCTTT
TRBV29-1	-	TRBJ2-3	many	CSVGWGPSTDTQYF	TGCAGCGTTGGTTGGGGTCCTAGCACAGATACGCAGTATTTT
TRBV20-1	TRBD2	TRBJ2-1	-	CSARLGGAYNEQFF	TGCAGTGCTAGGCTCGGGGGGGCCTACAATGAGCAGTTCTTC
TRBV27	-	TRBJ2-2	few	CASSLNGHTLPGELFF	TGTGCCAGCAGTCTAAATGGCCACACCCTCCCCGGGGAGCTGTTTTTT
TRBV7-3	TRBD2	TRBJ2-5	many	CASSSGLAGGETQYF	TGTGCCAGCAGCTCCGGACTAGCGGGGGGAGAGACCCAGTACTTC
TRBV5-1	TRBD2	TRBJ2-1	many	CASSLWRGSSYNEQFF	TGCGCCAGCAGCTTGTGGCGGGGGTCCTCCTACAATGAGCAGTTCTTC
TRBV2	-	TRBJ1-5	-	CASSEWGGNQPQHF	TGTGCCAGCAGTGAGTGGGGGGGCAATCAGCCCCAGCATTTT
TRBV12-3/TRBV12-4	-	TRBJ1-2	many	CASSPRTRGDYGYTF	TGTGCCAGCAGTCCCCGTACCCGGGGGGACTATGGCTACACCTTC
TRBV4-3	-	TRBJ1-6	-	CASSQETVGGSPLHF	TGCGCCAGCAGCCAAGAGACGGTTGGGGGGTCACCCCTCCACTTT
TRBV28	-	TRBJ2-2	-	CASSLYPVSTGELFF	TGTGCCAGCAGTTTATACCCAGTTAGCACCGGGGAGCTGTTTTTT
TRBV5-1	TRBD1	TRBJ2-2	few	CASSMGQGAPTGELFF	TGCGCCAGCAGCATGGGACAGGGGGCGCCCACCGGGGAGCTGTTTTTT
TRBV20-1	-	TRBJ1-1	many	CSARDSVGAGTEAFF	TGCAGTGCTAGAGATTCCGTGGGGGCTGGCACTGAAGCTTTCTTT
TRBV30	-	TRBJ1-2	few	CAWSGGGGYTF	TGTGCCTGGAGCGGCGGGGGAGGCTACACCTTC
TRBV28	-	TRBJ2-1	medium-sized	CASSSRLLGLLENEQFF	TGTGCCAGCAGTTCTAGACTATTGGGCCTATTAGAAAATGAGCAGTTCTTC
TRBV7-9	-	TRBJ2-7	few	CASSSEPHEQYF	TGTGCCAGCAGCTCGGAACCCCACGAGCAGTACTTC
TRBV3-1	TRBD1	TRBJ2-1	many	CASSPDRATGNEQFF	TGTGCCAGCAGCCCTGACAGGGCCACGGGCAATGAGCAGTTCTTC
TRBV18	TRBD2	TRBJ2-2	many	CASSPTSQNTGELFF	TGTGCCAGCTCACCGACTAGCCAGAACACCGGGGAGCTGTTTTTT
TRBV6-1	TRBD2	TRBJ2-5	many	CASSEAWGEGETQYF	TGTGCCAGCAGTGAAGCCTGGGGGGAGGGAGAGACCCAGTACTTC
TRBV5-1	-	TRBJ2-3	many	CASSTLPDVFDGTDTQYF	TGCGCCAGCAGCACCCTACCCGACGTTTTTGACGGCACAGATACGCAGTATTTT
TRBV28	-	TRBJ1-3	many	CASRQGRAGNTIYF	TGTGCCAGCAGGCAGGGAAGGGCTGGAAACACCATATATTTT
TRBV28	-	TRBJ2-1	-	CASSQRSEQFF	TGTGCCAGCAGTCAAAGGAGTGAGCAGTTCTTC
TRBV2	TRBD2	TRBJ2-5	-	CASSGLAGGVTKTQYF	TGTGCCAGCAGTGGACTAGCGGGGGGCGTAACAAAGACCCAGTACTTC
TRBV6-5	TRBD2	TRBJ2-5	many	CASSYSGTSGGQETQYF	TGTGCCAGCAGTTACAGTGGGACTAGCGGGGGTCAAGAGACCCAGTACTTC
TRBV20-1	-	TRBJ1-5	-	CSARDVIFNSNQPQHF	TGCAGTGCTAGAGATGTGATCTTCAATAGCAATCAGCCCCAGCATTTT
TRBV5-1	-	TRBJ2-7	-	CASSLRGTGDEQYF	TGCGCCAGCAGCTTGCGTGGTACCGGGGACGAGCAGTACTTC
TRBV7-8	TRBD2	TRBJ2-5	once	CASSPGLAGGLSVTQYF	TGTGCCAGCAGTCCAGGACTAGCGGGAGGGCTTTCGGTGACCCAGTACTTC
TRBV9	-	TRBJ2-3	many	CASTPGGGLSADTQYF	TGTGCCAGCACCCCCGGCGGGGGCCTCTCAGCAGATACGCAGTATTTT
TRBV24-1	TRBD2	TRBJ2-1	many	CATRLSGLASDEQFF	TGTGCCACCCGGCTTTCGGGACTAGCGTCCGATGAGCAGTTCTTC
TRBV3-1	-	TRBJ1-1	-	CASSQDGRGWTEAFF	TGTGCCAGCAGCCAAGATGGGCGGGGATGGACTGAAGCTTTCTTT
TRBV4-2	TRBD1	TRBJ1-1	-	CASSQDRGLNTEAFF	TGTGCCAGCAGCCAGGACAGGGGGCTAAACACTGAAGCTTTCTTT
TRBV14	TRBD1	TRBJ1-3	few	CASSPLRGPGNTIYF	TGTGCCAGCAGCCCTCTCAGGGGGCCTGGAAACACCATATATTTT
TRBV6-1	TRBD1	TRBJ1-5	many	CASRAGQRASQPQHF	TGTGCCAGCAGAGCGGGACAGCGAGCCAGTCAGCCCCAGCATTTT
TRBV28	-	TRBJ1-1	-	CASSLTDSEAFF	TGTGCCAGCAGTTTAACGGACTCTGAAGCTTTCTTT
TRBV15	-	TRBJ1-4	few	CATSRDQYPTNEKLFF	TGTGCCACCAGCAGAGATCAGTACCCAACTAATGAAAAACTGTTTTTT